The 21 T cell receptor beta chains below were found in one sample sequenced in a study of cytomegalovirus exposure and HLA in healthy donors. It was with 60 Vbeta and 13 Jbeta primers that the PCR ran. Sequenced by immunoSEQ multiplex PCR; TCRdb stores in-frame clones only, minus some. The sample yields 150,000 to 200,000 clones, about 80% seen once. The source material was PBMCs. The receptors here all came from a girl under 18 in good health and CMV-seropositive.

This chain joins TRBV19 and TRBJ1-1; D remains unclear. The length of the CDR3 is 13 residues. Germline V gives CDR1 LNHDA, CDR2 SQIVND (reference sequence). V lost 7 bases, J lost 1 base, and 10 bases lay in between. The CDR3: CASTPTQNTEAFF. The CDR3 nucleotides are TGTGCCAGTACCCCGACACAGAACACTGAAGCTTTCTTT. The full variable domain, with the rest looked up from reference TRBV19 and TRBJ1-1, is DGGITQSPKYLFRKEGQNVTLSCEQNLNHDAMYWYRQDPGQGLRLIYYSQIVNDFQKGDIAEGYSVSREKKESFPLTVTSAQKNPTAFYLCASTPTQNTEAFFGQGTRLTVV.

The chain carries TRBV28 and TRBJ1-2; TRBD1 matches at 7 bases. The CDR3 has 13 residues. Per the germline V gene, CDR1 is MDHEN and CDR2 is SYDVKM. V lost 6 bases and J lost 2; bases outside the gene matches: 3. The CDR3 is CASRPDRNYGYTF. The CDR3 DNA is TGTGCCAGCAGACCGGACAGGAACTATGGCTACACCTTC.

The rearrangement links TRBV7-9 to TRBJ2-7, with D possibly TRBD2 on 7 matching bases. This CDR3 spans 15 amino acids. From germline, CDR1 is SEHNR and CDR2 FQNEAQ (reference sequence). V lost 3 bases to trimming and J lost 5 bases, with 17 bases between them. CDR3 amino acids: CASSFKLGGGNEQYF. The CDR3 nucleotides are TGTGCCAGCAGCTTCAAGTTGGGGGGGGGCAACGAGCAGTACTTC.

The CDR3 DNA follows: TGTGCCAGCAGCGTAGGGGGGCCCGATCAGCCCCAGCATTTT. Amino acids: CASSVGGPDQPQHF. This chain links TRBV9 with TRBJ1-5; a weak D match, TRBD1 (6 bases). Germline CDR1 and CDR2: SGDLS and YYNGEE. CDR3 size: 14 residues. V lost 0 bases and J 5 bases, leaving 9 bases between the germline ends.

V is TRBV6-1 and J is TRBJ2-3, with TRBD2 identical over 8 bases. The CDR3 has 15 residues. CDR1 MNHNS and CDR2 SASEGT come from the germline V gene. V was pared by 6 bases and J by 3 bases, with 8 bases of the junction left unmatched. CDR3 sequence: CASSPRSGRTDTQYF. The DNA of the CDR3 is TGTGCCAGCAGCCCAAGAAGCGGGAGAACAGATACGCAGTATTTT.

The chain employs TRBV5-6 and TRBJ2-1, with 7 positions matching TRBD2. Germline V gene data show CDR1 as SGHDT and CDR2 as YYEEEE. The CDR3 is 14 residues long. The V segment lost 4 bases and the J segment 6 bases; nucleotides outside the gene matches: 7. The CDR3 DNA follows: TGTGCCAGCAGCGGGCTGACTAGCTTCAATGAGCAGTTCTTC. Its protein product is CASSGLTSFNEQFF.

This clone was counted once. This CDR3 reads CASSLGGSGAYNEQFF. The CDR3, as DNA: TGTGCCAGCAGTTTGGGTGGGAGCGGGGCCTACAATGAGCAGTTCTTC. The V and J genes are TRBV28 and TRBJ2-1; 7 nucleotides line up with TRBD2. V shed 3 bases, J shed 2 bases, and the junction held 7 bases outside the gene matches. Germline V gene data show CDR1 as MDHEN and CDR2 as SYDVKM. This CDR3 spans 16 amino acids.

Comment on this clone: Its ends do not fully match the called genes, so a read error is possible. The chain carries TRBV28 and TRBJ2-3; possibly TRBD1 for D (6 bases). CDR3 length: 15 residues. Germline V gives CDR1 MDHEN, CDR2 SYDVKM. In DNA, the CDR3 is TGTGCCAGCGGTTTTTACAGGGATAGCACAGATACGCAGTATTTT. This gives the protein CASGFYRDSTDTQYF.

Points on this clone: Other nucleotide sequences in the sample specify the same CDR3. The chain has TRBV11-3 and TRBJ2-3; 8 bases fit TRBD2. CDR1 SGHNT and CDR2 YENEEA come from the germline V gene. V trimming: 3 bases; J trimming: 5 bases; junction bases outside the gene matches: 4. The CDR3 runs 14 residues. Here the CDR3 reads CASSLSGSGDTQYF. The CDR3 DNA is TGTGCCAGCAGCTTGAGCGGGAGTGGAGATACGCAGTATTTT.

This chain joins TRBV19 and TRBJ1-2; D remains unclear. This CDR3 comprises 13 residues. Per the germline V gene, CDR1 is LNHDA and CDR2 is SQIVND (reference sequence). V was clipped by 1 base and J by 2 bases, with 5 bases between them. The CDR3 spells CASSIGENYGYTF. CDR3 in DNA: TGTGCCAGTAGTATAGGGGAGAACTATGGCTACACCTTC.

CDR3 sequence: CATRGDSYEQYF. The CDR3 DNA reads as TGTGCCACACGGGGGGATTCCTACGAGCAGTACTTC. V gene TRBV6-5 combines with J gene TRBJ2-7; 7 nucleotides line up with TRBD2. Per germline, CDR1 MNHEY and CDR2 SVGAGI. The CDR3 spans 12 residues. Trimming at V came to 10 bases and at J to 1 base, leaving 4 bases not matched to a gene.

The chain couples TRBV27 to TRBJ2-7; D ambiguous. Germline values: CDR1 MNHEY, CDR2 SMNVEV (reference sequence). The CDR3 length is 11 residues. Trimming removed 6 bases from V and 1 base from J, with 4 bases in between. The CDR3 nucleotides are TGTGCCAGCAGCTCTTCCTACGAGCAGTACTTC. Translation: CASSSSYEQYF.

J is TRBJ2-5 and V is TRBV27; tentatively, D is TRBD2 (6 bases). Trimming removed 6 bases at V and 5 bases at J, with 22 bases between. CDR3 size: 16 residues. The V gene's germline CDR1 is MNHEY and CDR2 SMNVEV (reference sequence). CDR3 sequence reads: CASSRVLSSAGETQYF. The CDR3 DNA sequence: TGTGCCAGCAGCCGTGTCCTCTCGTCGGCGGGGGAGACCCAGTACTTC.

V gene TRBV7-6 combines with J gene TRBJ2-1; 7 bases match TRBD1. The CDR3 spans 15 residues. J was trimmed by 3 bases and V by 0 bases; bases with no gene match: 2. Germline lookup yields CDR1 SGHVS and CDR2 FNYEAQ. This CDR3 is CASSLAWDSYNEQFF. The CDR3 bases are TGTGCCAGCAGCTTAGCGTGGGACAGCTACAATGAGCAGTTCTTC. The whole variable domain, remainder taken from reference TRBV7-6 and TRBJ2-1, is GAGVSQSPRYKVTKRGQDVALRCDPISGHVSLYWYRQALGQGPEFLTYFNYEAQQDKSGLPNDRFSAERPEGSISTLTIQRTEQRDSAMYRCASSLAWDSYNEQFFGPGTRLTVL.

V gene TRBV7-2 combines with J gene TRBJ2-1; D is uncertain. V was clipped by 1 base and J by 6 bases, with 7 bases between them. Germline CDR1 SGHTA, CDR2 FQGNSA. The CDR3 has 13 residues. The CDR3 coding sequence is TGTGCCAGCAGCTTAGTCCCCGGCAATGAGCAGTTCTTC. Its translation: CASSLVPGNEQFF. The full variable domain, in which reference TRBV7-2 and TRBJ2-1 provide the parts outside the CDR3, is GAGVSQSPSNKVTEKGKDVELRCDPISGHTALYWYRQSLGQGLEFLIYFQGNSAPDKSGLPSDRFSAERTGGSVSTLTIQRTQQEDSAVYLCASSLVPGNEQFFGPGTRLTVL.

J is TRBJ1-2 and V is TRBV6-1, with 11 bases matching TRBD1. The CDR3 is 15 amino acids. Germline assignment: CDR1 MNHNS and CDR2 SASEGT. With 6 bases clipped from V and 3 bases from J, the junction kept 6 bases outside the gene matches. CDR3 residues: CASRRGQGDYYGYTF. CDR3 bases: TGTGCCAGCAGAAGGGGACAGGGGGATTACTATGGCTACACCTTC.

The chain employs TRBV2 and TRBJ2-3; 7 positions match TRBD1. The ends lost 7 bases at V and 2 bases at J; junction bases unmatched: 12. Germline V lookup: CDR1 SNHLY, CDR2 FYNNEI. The CDR3 extends over 16 amino acids. In DNA, the CDR3 is TGTGCCAGCACCTCAGGACAGGAATCGATCACAGATACGCAGTATTTT. Its protein product is CASTSGQESITDTQYF.

The rearrangement uses TRBV11-3 and TRBJ2-1; no reliable D call. The CDR3 has 13 amino acids. Germline values: CDR1 SGHNT, CDR2 YENEEA. V lost 3 bases, J lost 4 bases, and 7 bases lay in between. The CDR3 DNA reads TGTGCCAGCAGCTTGAACGGTTACAATGAGCAGTTCTTC. The encoded protein is CASSLNGYNEQFF.

The rearrangement uses TRBV13 and TRBJ1-1; 7 bases align to TRBD1. The junction had 9 bases not matched to a gene; V was cut back by 10 bases and J by 1 base. The CDR3 runs to 14 residues. Germline lookup yields CDR1 PRHDT and CDR2 FYEKMQ (reference sequence). DNA of the CDR3: TGTGCCACGGACCTGGGACAGAGGAACACTGAAGCTTTCTTT. Translated: CATDLGQRNTEAFF.

The CDR3 sequence: CASSFLGGASNTGELFF. The CDR3 DNA is TGTGCCAGCAGCTTTCTTGGGGGGGCCTCGAACACCGGGGAGCTGTTTTTT. The rearrangement links TRBV7-3 to TRBJ2-2, with a possible D match to TRBD2 (7 bases). The CDR3 contains 17 residues. CDR1 is SGHTA and CDR2 is FQGTGA in the germline V gene. V was cut by 3 bases and J by 0 bases, with 14 bases left in between.

In this sample, this clone turned up a few times. The chain joins TRBV6-1 to TRBJ2-4, with no clear D. The germline V gene has CDR1 MNHNS and CDR2 SASEGT. The CDR3 is 15 residues long. Trimming took 0 bases from V and 1 from J, leaving 7 bases between them. The CDR3, as DNA: TGTGCCAGCAGTGAAGCGGCCAGGGCCAAAAACATTCAGTACTTC. Amino acids: CASSEAARAKNIQYF.